These T cell receptor beta chains were read from a single sample in a study of identical twins. TCRdb used MiXCR to reprocess the 5' RACE reads, holding one entry per CDR3 protein. This table holds 200,000 to 250,000 distinct CDR3 sequences, under 10% found once. The sample also formed part of further work on yellow fever vaccine responses in identical twins.

The specimen sequenced was memory (CD45RO+) T cells sorted from blood. All receptors derive from a woman younger than 30 in good health. Each CDR3 is given with its conserved first and last residue. A D gene is named only where the DNA matches it firmly. Size is omitted from some rows. Given values are once, few, many or a class for expanded clones.

>-|TRBJ2-5|-|TRBV9
TGTGCCAGCAGCGTAGCTGGGTACCAAGAGACCCAGTACTTC
CASSVAGYQETQYF
>-|TRBJ2-7|TRBD1|TRBV11-1
TGTGCCAGCAGCTTAGAAGGGACAGGACTTTTTTTCCTCTACGAGCAGTACTTC
CASSLEGTGLFFLYEQYF
>-|TRBJ2-2|-|TRBV15
TGTGCCACCAGCAGAGATCGAGGTTGGGAGCTGTTTTTT
CATSRDRGWELFF
>few|TRBJ1-6|-|TRBV5-1
TGCGCCAGCAAGGGGGAGCTTAATTCACCCCTCCACTTT
CASKGELNSPLHF
>few|TRBJ2-3|TRBD2|TRBV9
TGTGCCAGCAGCGCCACTAGCGGGAGAGGGTCAGATACGCAGTATTTT
CASSATSGRGSDTQYF
>many|TRBJ1-2|-|TRBV12-3/TRBV12-4
TGTGCCTCCGGACAGTACCCCTATGGCTACACCTTC
CASGQYPYGYTF
>many|TRBJ2-5|-|TRBV12-3/TRBV12-4
TGTGCCAGCAGCATCCAAGAGACCCAGTACTTC
CASSIQETQYF
>many|TRBJ2-3|TRBD1|TRBV9
TGTGCCAGCAGCGTAGGGGCGGGACAGGGTACAGATACGCAGTATTTT
CASSVGAGQGTDTQYF
>few|TRBJ2-1|TRBD1|TRBV7-9
TGTGCCAGCAGCTTAGCGGTCGGGACAGAAGCTGAGCAGTTCTTC
CASSLAVGTEAEQFF
>few|TRBJ2-7|TRBD1|TRBV24-1
TGTGCCACCAGTGAAGGGGACAGGGTCTACGAGCAGTACTTC
CATSEGDRVYEQYF
>many|TRBJ1-6|TRBD1|TRBV7-9
TGTGCCAGCAGTGGACAGGGAGATTCACCCCTCCACTTT
CASSGQGDSPLHF
>many|TRBJ2-3|-|TRBV7-9
TGTGCCAGCAGTTTACAGGATACGCAGTATTTT
CASSLQDTQYF
>many|TRBJ1-4|TRBD1|TRBV14
TGTGCCAGCAGCCAAGTGCCAGGGGGCGTTGAAAAACTGTTTTTT
CASSQVPGGVEKLFF
>many|TRBJ2-1|-|TRBV12-3/TRBV12-4
TGTGCCAGCTTTGGGGGGGAGCAGTTCTTC
CASFGGEQFF
>-|TRBJ2-3|TRBD2|TRBV5-4
TGTGCCAGCAGCTGGTTTGCTAGCGGGATTGGTGTCGGCACAGATACGCAGTATTTT
CASSWFASGIGVGTDTQYF
>few|TRBJ2-7|TRBD1|TRBV28
TGTGCCAGCAGTCTACCCGGGACAGGGTCCCACGAGCAGTACTTC
CASSLPGTGSHEQYF
>-|TRBJ2-3|-|TRBV11-1
TGTGCCAGCAGTTCGGACCAACATACGCAGTATTTT
CASSSDQHTQYF
>-|TRBJ2-7|-|TRBV7-9
TGTGCCAGCAGAGCGAACCGGGGGGAGCAGTACTTC
CASRANRGEQYF
>-|TRBJ1-2|-|TRBV28
TGTGCCAGCAGTAACCGAGGGGATAATGGCTACACCTTC
CASSNRGDNGYTF
>few|TRBJ2-4|-|TRBV12-3/TRBV12-4
TGTGCCAGCAGTTCTGGCGACATTCAGTACTTC
CASSSGDIQYF
>many|TRBJ2-7|TRBD1|TRBV12-3/TRBV12-4
TGTGCCAGCACCCCGAGGGGGACAGGGGAATACGAGCAGTACTTC
CASTPRGTGEYEQYF
>few|TRBJ2-5|-|TRBV21-1
TGTGCCAGCAGCAGGGGAGGATCTAAGGAGACCCAGTACTTC
CASSRGGSKETQYF
>many|TRBJ2-2|TRBD2|TRBV15
TGTGCCACCAGCAGAGATGAGGGTAGCGGGGGCGGGGAGCTGTTTTTT
CATSRDEGSGGGELFF
>-|TRBJ1-2|-|TRBV28
TGTGCCAGCAGTTACAGGGCCTATGGCTACACCTTC
CASSYRAYGYTF
>-|TRBJ2-1|TRBD2|TRBV11-1
TGTGCCAGCTCGGTCGGACTAGCGGGGGGGCATGAGCAGTTCTTC
CASSVGLAGGHEQFF
>many|TRBJ2-2|-|TRBV7-9
TGTGCCAGCAGCTTAGGAGAAGGGGAGCTGTTTTTT
CASSLGEGELFF
>few|TRBJ1-2|-|TRBV28
TGTGCCAGCAGTTTTCCGGGCTCCGGCCCATATGGCTACACCTTC
CASSFPGSGPYGYTF
>many|TRBJ2-2|-|TRBV6-2/TRBV6-3
TGTGCCAGCAGTTACTCGAGAGGGGCTCAACGCACCGGGGAGCTGTTTTTT
CASSYSRGAQRTGELFF
>few|TRBJ2-2|-|TRBV30
TGTGCCTGGAGTGTATCCGGGGCCACCGGGGAGCTGTTTTTT
CAWSVSGATGELFF
>few|TRBJ2-3|TRBD2|TRBV28
TGTGCCAGCAGTTTTGCTAGCGGGGGCACAGATACGCAGTATTTT
CASSFASGGTDTQYF
>few|TRBJ1-2|TRBD1|TRBV11-2
TGTGCCAGCAGCATGGGACAGGTCTATGGCTACACCTTC
CASSMGQVYGYTF
>few|TRBJ1-1|-|TRBV5-6
TGTGCCAGCAGGAGTCTAAAAAATTATGCTGAAGCTTTCTTT
CASRSLKNYAEAFF
>-|TRBJ2-7|-|TRBV20-1
TGCAGTGCTAGAAACAGCGGAGGGCTCTCCTACGAGCAGTACTTC
CSARNSGGLSYEQYF
>many|TRBJ2-5|-|TRBV5-1
TGCGCCAGCAGCTTTTCAGGGGAGGAGACCCAGTACTTC
CASSFSGEETQYF
>-|TRBJ1-1|-|TRBV7-3
TGTGCCAGCAGCTTATTGGCAGGCAGGGTCACTGAAGCTTTCTTT
CASSLLAGRVTEAFF